Below, 16 T cell receptor beta chains from the same sample are listed, as sequenced in a study of breast tumors, draining lymph nodes, adjacent tissues. TCRdb reprocessed the multiplex PCR reads via MiXCR and lists one record per CDR3 protein. The table lists about 47,000 distinct CDR3 sequences, approximately 22% of them singletons, with more than 6.5% in the top ten. The sequenced material came from breast tumor tissue. The source is a female donor with breast cancer. Some clones in this sample may be carry-over from other donors' samples.

Concerning this clonotype itself: A much larger clonotype is one base distant, so this may be a read error. The chain links TRBV6-5 to TRBJ2-5, with 9 bases lining up with TRBD2. This CDR3 region has 14 residues. Germline V lookup: CDR1 MNHEY, CDR2 SVGAGI. The CDR3 is CDTRLAAYQETQYF. The CDR3 bases are TGTGACACCCGACTAGCGGCATACCAAGAGACCCAGTACTTC.

In this sample, this clonotype turned up many times. The CDR3 DNA follows: TGCGCCAGCAGCGGGGGACAGGGAGGCAATGAGCAGTTCTTC. This codes for CASSGGQGGNEQFF. The chain couples TRBV5-1 to TRBJ2-1; 9 bases are shared with TRBD1. V lost 4 bases to trimming and J lost 6 bases; unmatched junction nucleotides: 5. Germline CDR1 is SGHRS and CDR2 is YFSETQ. The length of the CDR3 is 14 residues.

In its sample, this clonotype was seen many times. This chain uses TRBV19 with TRBJ1-6; D possibly corresponds to TRBD1 (5 bases). V lost 0 bases and J 2 bases, leaving 8 bases between the germline ends. The CDR3 length is 16 residues. CDR1 and CDR2 (germline): LNHDA, SQIVND (reference sequence). The CDR3 protein is CASSIEGGTYNSPLHF. The CDR3 DNA follows: TGTGCCAGTAGTATAGAGGGGGGGACCTATAATTCACCCCTCCACTTT.

This clonotype appeared many times. The V gene is TRBV18, the J gene TRBJ2-7; D remains unclear. V gave up 2 bases and J gave up 3 bases, with 5 bases separating them. Germline V CDR1 and CDR2: KGHSH, LQKENI. This CDR3 contains 12 residues. DNA for the CDR3: TGTGCCAGCTCACCAGGGTACTACGAGCAGTACTTC. Its protein product is CASSPGYYEQYF.

The CDR3 DNA sequence: TGTGCCAGCAGTGAATGGGACCCCAGCAGTGAGCAGTTCTTC. It specifies CASSEWDPSSEQFF. The chain couples TRBV6-1 to TRBJ2-1; D tentatively reads TRBD1 or TRBD2 (5 bases each). V lost 2 bases, J lost 9 bases, and 14 bases lay in between. Per the germline V gene, CDR1 is MNHNS and CDR2 is SASEGT. The CDR3 covers 14 residues.

This clonotype was recorded many times. The chain carries TRBV2 and TRBJ2-3; D remains unclear. The ends were cut back, 8 bases at V and 6 bases at J, with 15 bases in the middle. In germline, CDR1 is SNHLY, CDR2 FYNNEI. CDR3 length equals 13 residues. The CDR3 nucleotides read TGTGCCAGCCTTGACCGGCTAAGGGATACGCAGTATTTT. It codes for CASLDRLRDTQYF. Looking up the rest from reference TRBV2 and TRBJ2-3 gives the full variable domain: EPEVTQTPSHQVTQMGQEVILRCVPISNHLYFYWYRQILGQKVEFLVSFYNNEISEKSEIFDDQFSVERPDGSNFTLKIRSTKLEDSAMYFCASLDRLRDTQYFGPGTRLTVL.

This clonotype was picked up a small number of times. The chain joins TRBV2 to TRBJ2-3; possibly TRBD2 for D (7 bases). Germline assignment: CDR1 SNHLY and CDR2 FYNNEI. The CDR3 covers 12 residues. The V end lost 8 bases, the J end lost 8 bases, and 14 bases lay between the germline ends. The CDR3 reads CASQGAGATQYF. In DNA, the CDR3 is TGTGCCAGCCAGGGTGCGGGGGCTACGCAGTATTTT. Full variable domain (missing parts from reference TRBV2 and TRBJ2-3): EPEVTQTPSHQVTQMGQEVILRCVPISNHLYFYWYRQILGQKVEFLVSFYNNEISEKSEIFDDQFSVERPDGSNFTLKIRSTKLEDSAMYFCASQGAGATQYFGPGTRLTVL.

This chain connects TRBV7-8 to TRBJ2-5, with D perhaps assigned TRBD1 or TRBD2 (5 bases each). V lost 5 bases, J lost 2 bases, and 12 bases lay in between. The CDR3 runs 14 residues. The germline CDR1 and CDR2 sequences are SGHVS and FQNEAQ. The CDR3 here is CASSPTGTQETQYF. DNA for the CDR3: TGTGCCAGCAGCCCTACCGGGACGCAAGAGACCCAGTACTTC.

This clonotype was recorded at least ten times. V is TRBV3-1 and J is TRBJ1-5; D is perhaps TRBD1 (5 bases). This CDR3 spans 13 amino acids. Germline V gene lookup returns CDR1 LGHDT and CDR2 YNNKEL (reference sequence). Trimming left V 5 bases short and J 3 bases short, with 8 bases between. The CDR3 nucleotides are TGTGCCAGCAGCGGGGGGTTCAATCAGCCCCAGCATTTT. Translating it yields CASSGGFNQPQHF.

A word on this clonotype: Being one base from a much bigger clone, this may be a read error. This sequence joins TRBV3-1 and TRBJ1-2; D gene unclear. CDR3 length: 15 amino acids. Germline CDR1 LGHDT, CDR2 YNNKEL (reference sequence). Trimming removed 0 bases at V and 2 bases at J, with 10 bases between. The DNA of the CDR3 is TGTGCCAGCAGCCAAGACTGGTCCGTAAACTATGGCTACACCTTC. This sequence encodes CASSQDWSVNYGYTF.

There are many counts of this clonotype. The V and J genes are TRBV4-1 and TRBJ1-2; D uncertain. CDR1 and CDR2 (germline): MGHRA, YSYEKL. The CDR3 contains 13 residues. The ends were cut back, 3 bases at V and 2 bases at J, with 7 bases in the middle. The CDR3 region is CASSQGPNYGYTF. The CDR3 bases are TGCGCCAGCAGCCAGGGCCCCAACTATGGCTACACCTTC.

This clonotype was detected many times. V is TRBV3-1 and J is TRBJ2-1; tentatively, D is TRBD1 (6 bases). Trimming took off 2 bases at V and 4 bases at J, with 12 bases between the two ends. Germline-derived CDR1 and CDR2 are LGHDT and YNNKEL (reference sequence). The CDR3 covers 15 residues. The CDR3 region is CASSQPGQSYNEQFF. In DNA form, the CDR3 reads TGTGCCAGCAGCCAACCCGGACAGTCATACAATGAGCAGTTCTTC.

Details on this clonotype: Possible read error: a much larger clone is one base away. This sequence joins TRBV7-9 and TRBJ2-2; TRBD1 matches at 7 bases. CDR3 length: 13 residues. The germline CDR1 and CDR2 sequences are SEHNR and FQNEAQ (reference sequence). V shed 5 bases, J shed 7 bases, and the junction held 4 bases outside the gene matches. The CDR3 is CASSGTAGGELFF. The CDR3 nucleotides read TGTGCCAGCAGCGGGACAGCCGGCGGGGAGCTGTTTTTT.

In its sample, this clonotype was seen once. Sequence at one end of the junction differs from germline and may be a read error. The chain combines TRBV5-1 with TRBJ2-3, with a tentative D call TRBD1 (5 bases). Germline CDR1 SGHRS, CDR2 YFSETQ. This CDR3 is 14 amino acids long. The CDR3 reads CASRLTEITDTLYF. In nucleotides, the CDR3 is TGCGCCAGCAGGCTGACAGAGATCACAGATACGCTGTATTTT.

At least ten counts were recorded for this clonotype. The chain has TRBV6-1 and TRBJ1-5; possible D gene TRBD1, 5 bases. Trimming left V 3 bases short and J 7 bases short, with 13 bases between. Per germline, CDR1 MNHNS and CDR2 SASEGT. This CDR3 comprises 14 residues. Here the CDR3 reads CASSEVGGRQPQHF. The CDR3 coding sequence is TGTGCCAGCAGTGAGGTCGGGGGTCGGCAGCCCCAGCATTTT.

This clonotype showed up many times. The chain employs TRBV19 and TRBJ1-2; TRBD1 might be the D (6 bases). The CDR3 spans 12 residues. The V and J ends lost 4 bases and 4 bases respectively, with 7 bases between them. CDR1 and CDR2 from the germline V gene are LNHDA and SQIVND (reference sequence). CDR3 in amino acids: CASSKGGYGYTF. Here the CDR3 DNA reads TGTGCCAGTAGTAAAGGGGGCTATGGCTACACCTTC.